What follows is one TCR beta chain and its context. Its antigen remains unknown. TCRdb keeps only in-frame clones here, not all; method: immunoSEQ multiplex PCR. The repertoire holds about 680,000 clones, with around 90% as singletons. Trimming cost V 4 bases and J 1 base; bases outside gene matches: 21. CDR1 is SGHTS, CDR2 YDEGEE, per germline. The CDR3 sequence is 20 residues long. The entry originates in a study of shared clonotypes between healthy human individuals. Positively selected for CCR7, the CD45RO-negative cells used as naive CD8 cells excluded terminally differentiated effector memory CD45RA+ cells. Findings and caveats of the study: Naive subsets generally had larger estimated richness than memory subsets.

The source is a man aged 25 to 45 in good health. The genes are TRBV5-8 and TRBJ2-7; 9 bases are shared with TRBD2. Input material: naive CD8+ T cells sorted from blood. CDR3 amino acids: CASSLEIAGVRTAHSYEQYF. The CDR3, as DNA: TGTGCCAGCAGCCTAGAAATAGCGGGAGTCAGAACCGCTCATTCCTACGAGCAGTACTTC.